A single sample is the source of the 9 T cell receptor beta chains below, sequenced in a study of shared clonotypes between healthy human individuals. Produced via immunoSEQ multiplex PCR; TCRdb's table is partial and in-frame only. The sample has 2,500,000 or so clones; 80% to 95% are singletons. Source material: naive CD4+ T cells from PBMCs. Subset defined: CD45RA+ positively selected. The receptors were sampled from a man younger than 35 in good health. Some clones in this sample may be carry-over from other donors' samples.

This clone was detected a few times. The chain is built from TRBV9 and TRBJ1-1, with D possibly being TRBD1 (5 bases). The CDR3 consists of 16 residues. The ends were cut back, 4 bases at V and 2 bases at J, with 18 bases in the middle. Per germline, CDR1 SGDLS and CDR2 YYNGEE. DNA of the CDR3: TGTGCCAGCAGCCCGGCACGGGGCAGAGGCAACACTGAAGCTTTCTTT. This translates into CASSPARGRGNTEAFF.

The gene calls are TRBV7-8 and TRBJ2-7, with TRBD1 matching 9 bases. CDR3 length equals 16 residues. Germline lookup yields CDR1 SGHVS and CDR2 FQNEAQ. With 4 bases clipped from V and 3 bases from J, the junction kept 10 bases outside the gene matches. Written as DNA, the CDR3 is TGTGCCAGCAGCTCCCCAGGGACAGGGACTTACTACGAGCAGTACTTC. It yields the protein CASSSPGTGTYYEQYF. Based on the CDR3 plus reference TRBV7-8 and TRBJ2-7, the full variable domain is GAGVSQSPRYKVAKRGQDVALRCDPISGHVSLFWYQQALGQGPEFLTYFQNEAQLDKSGLPSDRFFAERPEGSVSTLKIQRTQQEDSAVYLCASSSPGTGTYYEQYFGPGTRLTVT.

Of note for this clone: This specimen includes other DNA sequences encoding the same CDR3. The chain carries TRBV5-4 and TRBJ2-3; 9 bases agree with TRBD2. The V gene's germline CDR1 is SGHNT and CDR2 YYREEE (reference sequence). This CDR3 comprises 15 residues. The trim removed 1 base at V and 2 bases at J, leaving 2 bases unmatched. In nucleotides, the CDR3 is TGTGCCAGCAGCTTGAGACTAGCGGCCACAGATACGCAGTATTTT. Its translation: CASSLRLAATDTQYF.

This clone occurred once. This sequence joins TRBV28 and TRBJ1-1; 7 nucleotides match TRBD1. The CDR3 runs to 16 residues. Germline trimming cut 2 bases from V and 3 bases from J; bases unmatched to any gene: 9. Germline assignment: CDR1 MDHEN and CDR2 SYDVKM. CDR3 amino acids: CASSLEGALTDTEAFF. As DNA, the CDR3 is TGTGCCAGCAGTTTAGAGGGGGCGCTGACGGACACTGAAGCTTTCTTT.

The V gene is TRBV27, the J gene TRBJ1-1; D gene uncertain. The CDR3 is 13 amino acids. Between the trimmed V and J ends, which lost 6 bases and 2 bases, there was a span of 10 bases. CDR1 and CDR2 (germline): MNHEY, SMNVEV (reference sequence). In nucleotides, the CDR3 is TGTGCCAGCAGGAGGGCTCTAAACACTGAAGCTTTCTTT. The encoded protein is CASRRALNTEAFF.

The gene calls are TRBV6-5 and TRBJ2-3, with D uncertain. This CDR3 has 14 amino acids. Looked up from germline, CDR1 is MNHEY and CDR2 is SVGAGI. Trimming stripped 0 bases from V and 6 bases from J, with 10 bases between. CDR3 protein: CASSYSGGMDTQYF. The CDR3 DNA is TGTGCCAGCAGTTACTCAGGTGGTATGGATACGCAGTATTTT.

The chain employs TRBV1 and TRBJ2-1; the table's D call TRBD1 went unverified against the DNA. TRBV1 is termed a pseudogene. CDR3 length equals 14 residues. CDR3 sequence reads: CTSSQDVANNEQFF. The CDR3 bases are TGCACCAGCAGCCAAGATGTGGCCAACAATGAGCAGTTCTTC.

The chain employs TRBV19 and TRBJ2-3; 8 bases are a match to TRBD2. This CDR3 has 17 residues. The germline gives CDR1 LNHDA, CDR2 SQIVND (reference sequence). Trimming at V came to 0 bases and at J to 2 bases, leaving 7 bases not matched to a gene. The chain's CDR3 is CASSIDLRRGATDTQYF. The CDR3 DNA follows: TGTGCCAGTAGTATAGATCTAAGGCGGGGGGCCACAGATACGCAGTATTTT.

V is TRBV25-1 and J is TRBJ1-2; 8 bases agree with TRBD1. This CDR3 is built from 14 residues. CDR1 is MGHDK and CDR2 is SYGVNS in the germline V gene. J lost 4 bases, V lost 2 bases, and 3 bases had no gene match. CDR3 amino acids: CASSEAGTGYGYTF. The CDR3 coding sequence is TGTGCCAGCAGTGAAGCCGGGACAGGCTATGGCTACACCTTC.